The 8 T cell receptor beta chains below all came from one sample that was sequenced in a study of T cells after yellow fever vaccination. A single record per CDR3 protein comes from TCRdb applying MiXCR to the 5' RACE reads. The sample holds fewer than 150,000 distinct CDR3 sequences, 7.7% seen once. Sequencing used CD4+ T cells sorted from PBMCs, obtained 5 days after the yellow fever booster vaccination. The receptors come from a man aged 25-45 years who received the YFV17D yellow fever vaccine.

This clonotype was counted between two and nine times. The V call is TRBV25-1, the J call TRBJ2-7; possibly TRBD1 for D (5 bases). The CDR3 spans 13 residues. Germline CDR1 MGHDK, CDR2 SYGVNS. Trimming shortened V by 4 bases and J by 3 bases, and 10 bases separated the two germline ends. CDR3 region: CASSGTTIYEQYF. For the CDR3, the DNA is TGTGCCAGCAGTGGGACAACGATCTACGAGCAGTACTTC.

This clonotype was counted ten times or more. The chain combines TRBV29-1 with TRBJ2-2, with a weak D call TRBD2 (6 bases). The germline CDR1 and CDR2 sequences are SQVTM and ANQGSEA. Deletions cut 7 bases from V and 2 bases from J, with 23 bases between. The CDR3 has 17 amino acids. The chain's CDR3 is CSANGGTGRRNTGELFF. The CDR3 DNA follows: TGCAGCGCGAACGGAGGGACGGGGCGGAGAAACACCGGGGAGCTGTTTTTT.

This clonotype was counted at least ten times. The CDR3 reads CASSPLGQGSYNEQFF. CDR3 sequence (DNA): TGTGCCAGCAGCCCCCTGGGACAGGGCTCCTACAATGAGCAGTTCTTC. This rearrangement joins TRBV11-2 to TRBJ2-1, with 9 bases lining up with TRBD1. The CDR3 sequence is 16 residues long. V lost 5 bases, J lost 0 bases, and 5 bases stayed unmatched. Germline values: CDR1 SGHAT, CDR2 FQNNGV.

A remark on this clonotype: A much larger clone is a single base away; this may be a read error. This chain connects TRBV9 to TRBJ2-5; D unclear. V gave up 0 bases and J gave up 5 bases, with 14 bases separating them. CDR1 SGDLS and CDR2 YYNGEE come from the germline V gene. CDR3 length equals 15 residues. CDR3 nucleotide sequence: TGTGCCAGCAGCGTAGGATGGAATAGCCACGAGACCCAGTACTTC. Translation: CASSVGWNSHETQYF.

This clonotype was seen many times. The chain uses TRBV20-1 and TRBJ2-3; D uncertain. The length of the CDR3 is 11 residues. The germline CDR1 and CDR2 sequences are DFQATT and SNEGSKA (reference sequence). The ends were cut back, 0 bases at V and 9 bases at J, with 7 bases in the middle. The CDR3 sequence is CSARDAATQYF. CDR3 bases: TGCAGTGCTAGAGATGCGGCAACGCAGTATTTT.

This clonotype was recorded at least ten times. The chain employs TRBV12-3 or TRBV12-4 and TRBJ1-5; D not resolved. The CDR3 loop spans 12 amino acids. Trimming cost V 3 bases and J 5 bases, with 5 bases left between them. CDR3 in amino acids: CASSFGDQPQHF. In DNA, the CDR3 is TGTGCCAGCAGTTTTGGCGATCAGCCCCAGCATTTT.

This clonotype has at least ten counts. The rearrangement links TRBV5-1 to TRBJ2-3, with TRBD1 identical over 10 bases. V dropped 4 bases and J dropped 1; count of bases not matched to a gene: 6. The CDR3 spans 16 residues. Germline V lookup: CDR1 SGHRS, CDR2 YFSETQ. The CDR3 nucleotides read TGCGCCAGCAGCCCGACAGGGGGCCTGGGCACAGATACGCAGTATTTT. It yields the protein CASSPTGGLGTDTQYF.

The genes are TRBV5-4 and TRBJ1-1; D unclear. CDR1 SGHNT and CDR2 YYREEE come from the germline V gene (reference sequence). The V end was cut by 0 bases, the J end by 7 bases, with 10 bases between. This CDR3 spans 13 amino acids. The CDR3 bases are TGTGCCAGCAGCTTGGTAGGAGGGTATGAAGCTTTCTTT. This codes for CASSLVGGYEAFF.